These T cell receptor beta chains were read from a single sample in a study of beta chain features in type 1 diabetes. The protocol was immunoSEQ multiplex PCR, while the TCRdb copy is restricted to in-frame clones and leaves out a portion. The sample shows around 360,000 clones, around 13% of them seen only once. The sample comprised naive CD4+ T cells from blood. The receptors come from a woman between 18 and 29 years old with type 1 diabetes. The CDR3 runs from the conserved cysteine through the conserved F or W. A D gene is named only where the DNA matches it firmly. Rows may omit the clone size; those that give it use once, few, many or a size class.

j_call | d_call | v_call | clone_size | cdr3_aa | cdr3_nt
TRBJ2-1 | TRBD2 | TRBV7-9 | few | CASSSTSGKGYNEQFF | TGTGCCAGCAGCTCGACTAGCGGGAAGGGTTACAATGAGCAGTTCTTC
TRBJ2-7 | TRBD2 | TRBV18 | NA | CASSPGGSSEQYF | TGTGCCAGCTCACCCGGGGGGAGCAGCGAGCAGTACTTC
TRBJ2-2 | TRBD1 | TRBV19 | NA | CASSPTGQGAGELFF | TGTGCCAGTAGTCCTACGGGACAGGGGGCCGGGGAGCTGTTTTTT
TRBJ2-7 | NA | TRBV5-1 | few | CASSFRAPSDEQYF | TGCGCCAGCAGCTTCAGGGCCCCGTCGGACGAGCAGTACTTC
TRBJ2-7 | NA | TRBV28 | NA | CASSPMTVYEQYF | TGTGCCAGCAGTCCAATGACAGTCTACGAGCAGTACTTC
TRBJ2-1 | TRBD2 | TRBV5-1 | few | CASSFLAGGSDNEQFF | TGCGCCAGCAGCTTCTTAGCGGGAGGCTCGGACAATGAGCAGTTCTTC
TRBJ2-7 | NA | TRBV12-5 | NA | CASGPGVNEQYF | TGTGCTAGTGGCCCAGGGGTCAACGAGCAGTACTTC
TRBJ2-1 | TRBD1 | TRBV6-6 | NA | CASSGDRASYNEQFF | TGTGCCAGCAGTGGAGACAGGGCTTCCTACAATGAGCAGTTCTTC
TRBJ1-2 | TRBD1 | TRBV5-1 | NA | CASSLGTENYGYTF | TGCGCCAGCAGCTTAGGGACAGAAAACTATGGCTACACCTTC
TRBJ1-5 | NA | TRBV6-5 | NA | CASSYPGQPQHF | TGTGCCAGCAGTTACCCTGGCCAGCCCCAGCATTTT
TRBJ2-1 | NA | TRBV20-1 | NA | CSAPRSREQFF | TGCAGTGCCCCTAGGTCACGGGAGCAGTTCTTC
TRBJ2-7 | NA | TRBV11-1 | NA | CASSQAGHSYEQYF | TGTGCCAGCAGCCAAGCGGGACACTCCTACGAGCAGTACTTC
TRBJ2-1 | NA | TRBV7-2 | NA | CASSPRIGSSYNEQFF | TGTGCCAGCAGCCCCAGAATAGGGAGCTCCTACAATGAGCAGTTCTTC